Presented here are 8 T cell receptor beta chains from one specimen sequenced in a study of T-cell reconstitution after alpha-beta-depleted transplantation in children. During its preparation, the TCRbeta library received unique molecular identifiers. TCRdb fed the PCR reads into MiXCR, producing one record per CDR3 protein. The sample lists about 260,000 distinct CDR3 sequences, just under 8.5% occurring once. This specimen was PBMCs, mostly from graft donor cells, taken 180 days after TCRalphabeta/CD19-depleted stem cell transplant. The receptor set was obtained from a male patient aged 5 to 17 who had a stem cell transplant for acute lymphoblastic leukemia, so the T cells may come from the graft donor.

This clonotype was recorded many times. V usage is TRBV6-2 or TRBV6-3 and J usage is TRBJ1-3; D gene ambiguous. The germline gives CDR1 MNHEY, CDR2 SVGEGT. V gave up 6 bases and J gave up 3 bases, with 6 bases separating them. The CDR3 contains 12 residues. This chain's CDR3 is CASSPVGNTIYF. The CDR3, as DNA: TGTGCCAGCAGCCCCGTTGGAAACACCATATATTTT.

In this sample, this clonotype turned up many times. The J gene is TRBJ1-6, the V gene TRBV25-1; 7 bases align to TRBD1. The CDR3 consists of 14 residues. The V segment lost 3 bases and the J segment 4 bases; nucleotides outside the gene matches: 0. Germline-derived CDR1 and CDR2 are MGHDK and SYGVNS. DNA for the CDR3: TGTGCCAGCAGTGAGGGACAGTATAATTCACCCCTCCACTTT. As protein: CASSEGQYNSPLHF. Full variable domain (remainder filled in from reference TRBV25-1 and TRBJ1-6): EADIYQTPRYLVIGTGKKITLECSQTMGHDKMYWYQQDPGMELHLIHYSYGVNSTEKGDLSSESTVSRIRTEHFPLTLESARPSHTSQYLCASSEGQYNSPLHFGNGTRLTVT.

This clonotype was counted many times. At one boundary the junction diverges from the germline segment, which might be a read error. The chain employs TRBV7-2 and TRBJ2-3; 7 positions match TRBD2. The CDR3 spans 17 residues. CDR1 SGHTA and CDR2 FQGNSA come from the germline V gene. CDR3 nucleotides: TGTGCCAGCACCTTAAACCTGGGCGGGAGTGGGACAGATACGCAGTATTTT. Protein: CASTLNLGGSGTDTQYF.

The sample holds many counts of this clonotype. The chain is built from TRBV7-9 and TRBJ1-1, with no clear D. V lost 5 bases, J lost 1 base, and 11 bases lay in between. Germline V gene lookup returns CDR1 SEHNR and CDR2 FQNEAQ (reference sequence). The CDR3 spans 14 residues. The CDR3: CASSPGLPNTEAFF. The CDR3 region has the DNA TGTGCCAGCAGCCCCGGACTCCCGAACACTGAAGCTTTCTTT.

This clonotype was recorded at least ten times. The chain is built from TRBV11-2 and TRBJ2-7; weak D call: TRBD1 (6 bases). The V gene lost 4 bases and the J gene lost 4 bases, with 11 bases spanning the gap. This CDR3 is 13 amino acids long. Per germline, CDR1 SGHAT and CDR2 FQNNGV. CDR3 DNA: TGTGCCAGCAGCTCCCACCAGGGGTACGAGCAGTACTTC. As protein: CASSSHQGYEQYF.

This clonotype has ten or more counts. The chain joins TRBV6-2 or TRBV6-3 to TRBJ2-2; D remains unclear. Per the germline V gene, CDR1 is MNHEY and CDR2 is SVGEGT. CDR3 length: 14 amino acids. V was pared by 6 bases and J by 2 bases, with 10 bases between. As DNA, the CDR3 is TGTGCCAGCAGACAGTTTCTTAACACCGGGGAGCTGTTTTTT. It is translated as CASRQFLNTGELFF.

Note on this clonotype: One base away lies a much larger clone, so this may be a sequencing read error. This chain joins TRBV28 and TRBJ2-1; a weak D match, TRBD2 (7 bases). Germline V gene data show CDR1 as MDHEN and CDR2 as SYDVKM. CDR3 size: 14 residues. The CDR3 DNA follows: TGTACCAGCACCTACGGTGGGGGGGGGCGAGAGCAGTTCTTC. It translates to CTSTYGGGGREQFF.

This clonotype was observed at least ten times. The genes are TRBV13 and TRBJ2-5; D is perhaps TRBD2 (6 bases). CDR3 size: 17 residues. V was shortened by 5 bases and J by 3 bases, with 22 bases between the two germline ends. From germline, CDR1 is PRHDT and CDR2 FYEKMQ (reference sequence). In nucleotides, the CDR3 is TGTGCCAGCAGCGTTTCCGGGACTCTCTTGTTGGAAGAGACCCAGTACTTC. Amino acids: CASSVSGTLLLEETQYF. Full variable domain (missing parts from reference TRBV13 and TRBJ2-5): AAGVIQSPRHLIKEKRETATLKCYPIPRHDTVYWYQQGPGQDPQFLISFYEKMQSDKGSIPDRFSAQQFSDYHSELNMSSLELGDSALYFCASSVSGTLLLEETQYFGPGTRLLVL.